The source of this T cell receptor (beta chain) is a study of T cells expressing NK-cell markers. CDR3 length: 11 amino acids. Germline assignment: CDR1 SEHNR and CDR2 FQNEAQ (reference sequence). TCRdb re-called the 5' RACE reads and catalogs CDR3 proteins one per entry, DNA excluded. This table lists 500,000 to 700,000 distinct CDR3 sequences. The gene calls are TRBV7-9 and TRBJ2-1. Sequencing was done on a sample of blood T cells: a sorted CD56 or NKG2C T cell subset, CD4+ or CD8+ T cells, or bulk PBMC T cells (not recorded which). The clonotype was recovered from a young man in good health. The CDR3 reads CASALEAEQFF.